This entry features one TCR beta chain sequence. No antigen is known for it. One end of the junction is discordant with germline, which a read error may explain. The source of the sample is a study of cytomegalovirus exposure and HLA in healthy donors. 60 Vbeta and 13 Jbeta primers were used in PCR. Method: immunoSEQ multiplex PCR; TCRdb's copy keeps in-frame clones and lacks some. The sample shows about 180,000 clones, 70% to 80% of them seen only once. Study results and caveats: In all likelihood, a cluster of highly shared sequence variants was a sequencing artifact. Per a later analysis, HLA-associated TCR beta chains showed more clonal expansion than other, equally common TCR beta chains.

Germline CDR1 and CDR2: SEHNR and FQNEAQ (reference sequence). The CDR3 has 14 amino acids. The chain joins TRBV7-9 to TRBJ2-7, with TRBD1 identical over 7 bases. The origin of this receptor is a young man in good health and CMV-seronegative. Material: PBMCs. CDR3 sequence reads: CASSLSGTARKKAF. DNA of the CDR3: TGTGCCAGCAGCCTCTCCGGGACAGCAAGGAAAAAGGCCTTC.